This entry concerns a single T cell receptor (beta chain). This entry comes from a study of blood T cell repertoires in COVID-19. Study-wide background: The study drew acute and convalescent COVID-19 samples from the United States, Italy and Spain. Sample material is recorded as cDNA or gDNA derived from T cells, B-cell-depleted T cells, or PBMCs.

In the authors' methods: Reference gene primer amplification yielded estimated nucleated cell counts. TCRdb keeps only in-frame clones here, not all; method: immunoSEQ multiplex PCR. The DNA gave D and trimming, while V, J and clone size come from that table. This sample has fewer than 150,000 clones, with 70% to 85% found just once. The CDR3 length is 16 residues. After removal of 3 bases from V and 4 bases from J, the junction contained 7 bases not matched to a gene. Germline assignment: CDR1 LGHNA and CDR2 YNFKEQ. The sample was peripheral blood. The TCR originated in a human donor in a cohort sampled during active COVID-19. The rearrangement joins TRBV4-2 to TRBJ2-5; 11 bases are shared with TRBD2. The CDR3 sequence: CASSQMTSGEGETQYF. The CDR3 nucleotides are TGTGCCAGCAGCCAGATGACTAGCGGGGAAGGAGAGACCCAGTACTTC.